These T cell receptor beta chains were read from a single sample in a study of T-cell memory formation after mild COVID-19. TCRdb passed the 5' RACE reads through MiXCR, listing each CDR3 protein once. The data contain about 140,000 distinct CDR3 sequences, more than 13% of them singletons. The sample was PBMCs or a T cell subset sorted from them (not recorded which). The source is an adult woman who had mild COVID-19 (a few samples of this study predate the infection). Cell type and time point are not known. CDR3s include the opening cysteine and the closing phenylalanine or tryptophan.

>15|TRBJ2-7|TRBV5-1
CASSMGLEGPYEQYF
>15|TRBJ2-1|TRBV4-1
CASSQGAGGRGEQFF
>15|TRBJ2-3|TRBV6-5
CASSYGAGLTDTQYF
>14|TRBJ2-7|TRBV11-2
CASSLGTGGWEQYF
>16|TRBJ2-1|TRBV7-7
CASSALTGARVNEQFF
>14|TRBJ1-1|TRBV29-1
CSVREGTVNTEAFF
>17|TRBJ2-1|TRBV7-9
CASSPLGTRGSYNEQFF
>15|TRBJ2-1|TRBV7-3
CASSQELAGVYEQFF
>12|TRBJ2-1|TRBV12-3/TRBV12-4
CASSSGWDEQFF
>17|TRBJ2-1|TRBV19
CASRTGLAGEPYNEQFF
>17|TRBJ1-5|TRBV5-1
CASSPEGRKDSNQPQHF
>14|TRBJ2-7|TRBV7-9
CASSPGPGTYEQYF
>12|TRBJ2-7|TRBV5-6
CASSGNPYEQYF
>14|TRBJ2-2|TRBV6-5
CASSAPGPSGELFF
>15|TRBJ2-3|TRBV7-3
CASSLLSSAPDTQYF
>14|TRBJ2-7|TRBV6-2/TRBV6-3
CASRQQGFPYEQYF
>16|TRBJ2-3|TRBV18
CASSLHEDSRTDTQYF
>14|TRBJ1-1|TRBV20-1
CSARERQGGTEAFF
>12|TRBJ2-5|TRBV4-1
CASSQRAETQYF
>13|TRBJ2-2|TRBV20-1
CSARDGSPGELFF
>16|TRBJ2-1|TRBV4-1
CASSQATGDLYNEQFF
>14|TRBJ2-1|TRBV5-4
CASSYGTSFDEQFF
>13|TRBJ1-5|TRBV19
CASSGQEHQPQHF
>14|TRBJ2-5|TRBV12-3/TRBV12-4
CASRETGVRETQYF
>18|TRBJ2-2|TRBV10-3
CAISETRLAGGDTGELFF
>17|TRBJ2-1|TRBV7-2
CASSLAWGIDSYNEQFF
>16|TRBJ2-1|TRBV7-9
CASSSPSGSQDREQFF
>18|TRBJ1-5|TRBV12-3/TRBV12-4
CASSSPAGAFYSNQPQHF
>17|TRBJ2-2|TRBV24-1
CATSDWGQGIGTGELFF
>12|TRBJ2-1|TRBV12-3/TRBV12-4
CASSLSGDEQFF
>14|TRBJ2-7|TRBV7-9
CASSPRDQPFEQYF
>15|TRBJ1-5|TRBV4-1
CASSQDLGTGQPQHF
>15|TRBJ2-1|TRBV9
CASSGTDRLNNEQFF
>15|TRBJ2-2|TRBV7-3
CASSLGLGDTGELFF
>13|TRBJ2-1|TRBV28
CASSLGLLTGLFF
>13|TRBJ2-1|TRBV5-6
CASSSGTINEQFF
>14|TRBJ2-7|TRBV25-1
CASSEGDRTYEQYF
>19|TRBJ2-7|TRBV5-1
CASSLLASLPVVPLYEQYF
>15|TRBJ2-2|TRBV7-2
CASSPWDSYTGELFF
>17|TRBJ1-2|TRBV4-2
CASSQEMATGWDYGYTF
>16|TRBJ2-2|TRBV11-2
CASSLTLAGNTGELFF